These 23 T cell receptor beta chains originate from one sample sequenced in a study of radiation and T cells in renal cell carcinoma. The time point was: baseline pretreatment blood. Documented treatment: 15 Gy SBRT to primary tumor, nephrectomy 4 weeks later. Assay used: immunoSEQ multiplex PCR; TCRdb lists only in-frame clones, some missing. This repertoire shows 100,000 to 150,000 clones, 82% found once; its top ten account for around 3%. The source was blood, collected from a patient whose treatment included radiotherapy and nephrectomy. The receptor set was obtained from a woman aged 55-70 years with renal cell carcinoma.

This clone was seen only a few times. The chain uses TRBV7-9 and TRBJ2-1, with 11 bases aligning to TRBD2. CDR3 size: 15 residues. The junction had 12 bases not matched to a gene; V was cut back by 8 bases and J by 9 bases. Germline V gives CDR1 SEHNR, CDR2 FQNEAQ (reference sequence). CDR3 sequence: CASALSGGASGEQFF. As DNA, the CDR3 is TGTGCCAGCGCCCTTAGCGGGGGGGCATCGGGTGAGCAGTTCTTC.

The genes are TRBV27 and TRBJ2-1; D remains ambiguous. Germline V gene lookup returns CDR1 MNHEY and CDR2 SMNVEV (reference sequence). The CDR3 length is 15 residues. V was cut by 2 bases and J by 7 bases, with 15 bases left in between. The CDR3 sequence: CASSLRIMERNEQFF. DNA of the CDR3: TGTGCCAGCAGTTTACGTATCATGGAGAGGAATGAGCAGTTCTTC.

The CDR3 DNA reads TGTGCCAGTAGTATGGTCGCGAGACAGAATGAAAAACTGTTTTTT. It translates to CASSMVARQNEKLFF. This chain links TRBV19 with TRBJ1-4, with D perhaps TRBD1 (5 bases). Germline CDR1 LNHDA, CDR2 SQIVND (reference sequence). This CDR3 region has 15 residues. The V end lost 3 bases, the J end lost 5 bases, and 13 bases lay between the germline ends.

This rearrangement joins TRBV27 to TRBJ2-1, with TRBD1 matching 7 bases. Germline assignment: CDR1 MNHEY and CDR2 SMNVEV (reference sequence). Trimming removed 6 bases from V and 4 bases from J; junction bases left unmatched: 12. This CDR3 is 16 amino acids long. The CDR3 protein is CASSPEGQSYYNEQFF. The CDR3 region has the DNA TGTGCCAGCAGCCCAGAGGGACAGTCTTATTACAATGAGCAGTTCTTC.

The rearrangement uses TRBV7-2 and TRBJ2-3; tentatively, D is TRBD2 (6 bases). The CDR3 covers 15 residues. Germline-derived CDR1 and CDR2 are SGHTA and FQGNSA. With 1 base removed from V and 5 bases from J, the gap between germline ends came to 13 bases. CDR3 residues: CASSLEEGYEDTQYF. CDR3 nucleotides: TGTGCCAGCAGCTTAGAGGAGGGGTATGAAGATACGCAGTATTTT.

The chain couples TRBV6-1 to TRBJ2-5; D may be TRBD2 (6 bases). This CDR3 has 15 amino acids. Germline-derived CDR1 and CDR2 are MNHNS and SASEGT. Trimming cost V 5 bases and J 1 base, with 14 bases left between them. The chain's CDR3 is CASSKGGGTQETQYF. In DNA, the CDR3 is TGTGCCAGCAGTAAAGGTGGGGGGACCCAAGAGACCCAGTACTTC.

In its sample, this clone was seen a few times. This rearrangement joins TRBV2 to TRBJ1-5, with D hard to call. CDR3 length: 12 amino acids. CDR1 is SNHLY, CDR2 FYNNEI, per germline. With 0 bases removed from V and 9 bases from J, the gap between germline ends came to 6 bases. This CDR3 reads CASSEAGRPQHF. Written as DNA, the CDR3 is TGTGCCAGCAGTGAAGCAGGGAGGCCCCAGCATTTT.

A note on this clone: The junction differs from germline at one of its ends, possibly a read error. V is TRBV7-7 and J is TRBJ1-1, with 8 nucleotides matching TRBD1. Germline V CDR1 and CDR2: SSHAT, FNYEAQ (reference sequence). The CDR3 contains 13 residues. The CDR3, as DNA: TGTGCTAGCAGCCTGGACAGGGAGACTGAAGCTTTCTTT. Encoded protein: CASSLDRETEAFF.

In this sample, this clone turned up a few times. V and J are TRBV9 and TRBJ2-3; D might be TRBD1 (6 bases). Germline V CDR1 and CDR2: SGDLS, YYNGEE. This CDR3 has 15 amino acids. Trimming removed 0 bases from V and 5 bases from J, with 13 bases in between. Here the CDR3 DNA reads TGTGCCAGCAGCGTAGATACAGGGTTCATAGATACGCAGTATTTT. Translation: CASSVDTGFIDTQYF.

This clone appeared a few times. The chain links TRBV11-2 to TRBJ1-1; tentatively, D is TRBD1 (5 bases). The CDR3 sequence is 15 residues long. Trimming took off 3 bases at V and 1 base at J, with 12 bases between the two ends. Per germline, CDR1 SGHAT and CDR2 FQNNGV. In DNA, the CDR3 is TGTGCCAGCAGCTTCGGGACTTATCCGAACACTGAAGCTTTCTTT. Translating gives CASSFGTYPNTEAFF.

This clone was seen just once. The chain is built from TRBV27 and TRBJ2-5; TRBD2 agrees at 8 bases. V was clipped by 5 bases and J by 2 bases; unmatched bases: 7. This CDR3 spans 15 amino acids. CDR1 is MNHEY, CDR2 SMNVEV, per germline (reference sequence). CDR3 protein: CASSPFLAGQETQYF. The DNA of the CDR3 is TGTGCCAGCAGTCCATTTTTAGCGGGGCAAGAGACCCAGTACTTC.

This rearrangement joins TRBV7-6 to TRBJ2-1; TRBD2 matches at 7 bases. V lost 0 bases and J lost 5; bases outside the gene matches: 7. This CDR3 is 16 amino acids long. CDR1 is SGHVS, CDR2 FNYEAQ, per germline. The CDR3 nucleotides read TGTGCCAGCAGCTTAGCGTCAGCGGGGATTAACAATGAGCAGTTCTTC. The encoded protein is CASSLASAGINNEQFF. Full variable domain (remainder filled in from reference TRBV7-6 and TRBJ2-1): GAGVSQSPRYKVTKRGQDVALRCDPISGHVSLYWYRQALGQGPEFLTYFNYEAQQDKSGLPNDRFSAERPEGSISTLTIQRTEQRDSAMYRCASSLASAGINNEQFFGPGTRLTVL.

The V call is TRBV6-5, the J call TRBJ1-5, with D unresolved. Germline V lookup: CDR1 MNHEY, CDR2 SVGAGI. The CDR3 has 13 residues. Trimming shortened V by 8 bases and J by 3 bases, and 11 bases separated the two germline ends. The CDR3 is CASSKGNNQPQHF. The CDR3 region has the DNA TGTGCCAGCTCGAAAGGGAACAATCAGCCCCAGCATTTT.

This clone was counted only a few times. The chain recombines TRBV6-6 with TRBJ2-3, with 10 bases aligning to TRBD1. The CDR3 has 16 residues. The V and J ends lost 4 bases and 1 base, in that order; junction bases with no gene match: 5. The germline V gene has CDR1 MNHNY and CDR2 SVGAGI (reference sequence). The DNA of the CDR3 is TGTGCCAGCAGTTCAACCGGGACAGGGGGCACAGATACGCAGTATTTT. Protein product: CASSSTGTGGTDTQYF.

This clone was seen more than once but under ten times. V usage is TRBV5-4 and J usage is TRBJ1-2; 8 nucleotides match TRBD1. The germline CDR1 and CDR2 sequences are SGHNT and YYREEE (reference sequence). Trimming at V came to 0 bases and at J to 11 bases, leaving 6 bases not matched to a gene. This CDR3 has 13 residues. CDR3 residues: CASSLVTGAGYTF. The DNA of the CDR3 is TGTGCCAGCAGCTTGGTGACAGGGGCAGGTTACACCTTC.

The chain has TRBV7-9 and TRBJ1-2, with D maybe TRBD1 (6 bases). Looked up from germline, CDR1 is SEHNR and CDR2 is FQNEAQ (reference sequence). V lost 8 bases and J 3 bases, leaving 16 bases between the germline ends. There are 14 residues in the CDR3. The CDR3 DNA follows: TGTGCCAGCGGGGGTGTGACAGGAGACTATGGCTACACCTTC. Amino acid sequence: CASGGVTGDYGYTF.

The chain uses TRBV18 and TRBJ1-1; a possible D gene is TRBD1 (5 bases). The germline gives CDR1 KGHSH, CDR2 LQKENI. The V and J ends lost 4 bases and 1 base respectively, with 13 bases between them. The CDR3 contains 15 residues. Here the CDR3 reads CASSLQPQGNTEAFF. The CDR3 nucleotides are TGTGCCAGCTCACTCCAACCCCAGGGGAACACTGAAGCTTTCTTT.

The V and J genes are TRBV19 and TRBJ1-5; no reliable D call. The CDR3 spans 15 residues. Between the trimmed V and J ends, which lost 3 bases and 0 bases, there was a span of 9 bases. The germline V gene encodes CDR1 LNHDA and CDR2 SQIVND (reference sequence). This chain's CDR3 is CASSIQGYSNQPQHF. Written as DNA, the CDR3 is TGTGCCAGTAGTATTCAAGGCTATAGCAATCAGCCCCAGCATTTT. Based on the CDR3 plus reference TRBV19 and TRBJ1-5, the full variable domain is DGGITQSPKYLFRKEGQNVTLSCEQNLNHDAMYWYRQDPGQGLRLIYYSQIVNDFQKGDIAEGYSVSREKKESFPLTVTSAQKNPTAFYLCASSIQGYSNQPQHFGDGTRLSIL.

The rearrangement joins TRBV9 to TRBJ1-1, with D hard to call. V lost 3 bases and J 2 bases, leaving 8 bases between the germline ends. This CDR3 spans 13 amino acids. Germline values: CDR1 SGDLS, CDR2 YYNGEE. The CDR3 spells CASSGMVNTEAFF. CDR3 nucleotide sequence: TGTGCCAGCAGCGGAATGGTTAACACTGAAGCTTTCTTT. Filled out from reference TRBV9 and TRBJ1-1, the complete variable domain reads DSGVTQTPKHLITATGQRVTLRCSPRSGDLSVYWYQQSLDQGLQFLIQYYNGEERAKGNILERFSAQQFPDLHSELNLSSLELGDSALYFCASSGMVNTEAFFGQGTRLTVV.

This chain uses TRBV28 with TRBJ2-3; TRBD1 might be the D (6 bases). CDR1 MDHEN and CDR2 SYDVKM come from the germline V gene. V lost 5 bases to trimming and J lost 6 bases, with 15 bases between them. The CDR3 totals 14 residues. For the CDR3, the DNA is TGTGCCAGCAGTACAGGGACCCTCAAGGATACGCAGTATTTT. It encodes CASSTGTLKDTQYF. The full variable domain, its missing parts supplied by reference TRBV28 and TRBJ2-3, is DVKVTQSSRYLVKRTGEKVFLECVQDMDHENMFWYRQDPGLGLRLIYFSYDVKMKEKGDIPEGYSVSREKKERFSLILESASTNQTSMYLCASSTGTLKDTQYFGPGTRLTVL.

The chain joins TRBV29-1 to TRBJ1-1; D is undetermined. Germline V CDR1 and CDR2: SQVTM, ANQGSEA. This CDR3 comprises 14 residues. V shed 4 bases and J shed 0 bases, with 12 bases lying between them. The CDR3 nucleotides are TGCAGCGTTGGCCACACGACACTGAACACTGAAGCTTTCTTT. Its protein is CSVGHTTLNTEAFF.

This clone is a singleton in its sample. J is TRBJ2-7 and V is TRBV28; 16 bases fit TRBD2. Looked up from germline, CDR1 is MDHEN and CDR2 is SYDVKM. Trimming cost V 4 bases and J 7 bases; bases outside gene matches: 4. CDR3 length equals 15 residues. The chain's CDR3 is CASSSGTSGGDEQYF. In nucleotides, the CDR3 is TGTGCCAGCAGTTCAGGGACTAGCGGGGGGGATGAGCAGTACTTC. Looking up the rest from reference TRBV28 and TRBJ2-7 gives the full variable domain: DVKVTQSSRYLVKRTGEKVFLECVQDMDHENMFWYRQDPGLGLRLIYFSYDVKMKEKGDIPEGYSVSREKKERFSLILESASTNQTSMYLCASSSGTSGGDEQYFGPGTRLTVT.

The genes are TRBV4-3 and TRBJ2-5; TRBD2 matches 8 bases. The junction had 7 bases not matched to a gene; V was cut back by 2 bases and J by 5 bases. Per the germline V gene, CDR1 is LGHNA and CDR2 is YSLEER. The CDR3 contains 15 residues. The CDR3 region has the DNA TGCGCCAGCAGCCAATCCTTACGGGGGGGGGAGACCCAGTACTTC. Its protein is CASSQSLRGGETQYF.